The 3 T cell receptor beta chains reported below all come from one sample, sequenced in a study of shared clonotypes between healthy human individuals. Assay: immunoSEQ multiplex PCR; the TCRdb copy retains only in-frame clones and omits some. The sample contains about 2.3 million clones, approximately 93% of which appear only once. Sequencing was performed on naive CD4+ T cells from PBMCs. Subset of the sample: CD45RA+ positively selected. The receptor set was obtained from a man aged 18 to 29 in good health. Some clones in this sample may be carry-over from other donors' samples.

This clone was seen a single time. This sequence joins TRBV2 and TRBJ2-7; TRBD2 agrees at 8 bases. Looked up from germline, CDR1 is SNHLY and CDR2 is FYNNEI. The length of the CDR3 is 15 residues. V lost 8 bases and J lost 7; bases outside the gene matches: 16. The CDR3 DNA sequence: TGTGCCAGCGGGAGTTTGAGCGGGAGAACGGGGGAGCAGTACTTC. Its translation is CASGSLSGRTGEQYF. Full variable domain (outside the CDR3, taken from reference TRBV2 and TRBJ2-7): EPEVTQTPSHQVTQMGQEVILRCVPISNHLYFYWYRQILGQKVEFLVSFYNNEISEKSEIFDDQFSVERPDGSNFTLKIRSTKLEDSAMYFCASGSLSGRTGEQYFGPGTRLTVT.

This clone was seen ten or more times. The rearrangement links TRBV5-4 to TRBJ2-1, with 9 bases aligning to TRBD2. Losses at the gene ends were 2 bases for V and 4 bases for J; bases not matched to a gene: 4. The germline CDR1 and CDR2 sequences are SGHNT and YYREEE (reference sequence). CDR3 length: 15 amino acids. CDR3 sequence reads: CASSFSGLAYNEQFF. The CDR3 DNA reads TGTGCCAGCAGCTTTTCGGGACTAGCTTACAATGAGCAGTTCTTC.

The CDR3 region has the DNA TGTGCCAGCAGCCACCGGGGCCCGAACACCGGGGAGCTGTTTTTT. Translation gives CASSHRGPNTGELFF. The chain has TRBV7-9 and TRBJ2-2, with D perhaps assigned TRBD1 or TRBD2 (5 bases each). Germline CDR1 and CDR2: SEHNR and FQNEAQ (reference sequence). The CDR3 totals 15 residues. The V end lost 5 bases, the J end lost 0 bases, and 10 bases lay between the germline ends.